A selection of T cell receptor beta chains follows, all from one sample in a study of cytotoxic CD8 clonotypes in ibrutinib-treated CLL. Method: immunoSEQ multiplex PCR; TCRdb's copy keeps in-frame clones and lacks some. This sample has roughly 56,000 clones, with approximately 71% found just once. The input for sequencing was PBMCs, taken after 12 months of ibrutinib treatment. The source of these receptors is a human donor with chronic lymphocytic leukemia. Both conserved end residues are part of each CDR3. The D gene is left open where the match is weak. A clone size is listed for some rows: how often the clone was seen (once, few, many), or a class if it is expanded.

v_call: TRBV28; d_call: .; clone_size: .; j_call: TRBJ1-3; cdr3_aa: CASSRAGPGNTIYF; cdr3_nt: TGTGCCAGCTCTCGGGCAGGACCTGGAAACACCATATATTTT
v_call: TRBV6-1; d_call: .; clone_size: .; j_call: TRBJ2-1; cdr3_aa: CASSVIKSSYNEQFF; cdr3_nt: TGTGCCAGCTCCGTCATCAAGAGCTCCTACAATGAGCAGTTCTTC
v_call: TRBV30; d_call: .; clone_size: .; j_call: TRBJ1-1; cdr3_aa: CAWVGAEAFF; cdr3_nt: TGTGCCTGGGTAGGGGCTGAAGCTTTCTTT
v_call: TRBV28; d_call: .; clone_size: once; j_call: TRBJ1-5; cdr3_aa: CASSLSAGTYQPQHF; cdr3_nt: TGTGCCAGCAGTTTGTCGGCCGGGACGTATCAGCCCCAGCATTTT
v_call: TRBV5-1; d_call: TRBD2; clone_size: .; j_call: TRBJ2-1; cdr3_aa: CASSLAGPKSREGLYNEQFF; cdr3_nt: TGCGCCAGCAGCTTGGCCGGTCCCAAGTCGCGGGAGGGCCTCTACAATGAGCAGTTCTTC
v_call: TRBV6-6; d_call: .; clone_size: medium-sized; j_call: TRBJ2-7; cdr3_aa: CASSYGNYEQYF; cdr3_nt: TGTGCCAGCAGTTACGGGAACTACGAGCAGTACTTC
v_call: TRBV6-5; d_call: .; clone_size: .; j_call: TRBJ2-5; cdr3_aa: CASSYGRWETQYF; cdr3_nt: TGTGCCAGCAGTTACGGGCGGTGGGAGACCCAGTACTTC
v_call: TRBV6-1; d_call: TRBD1; clone_size: .; j_call: TRBJ2-7; cdr3_aa: CASSATQGLSEQYF; cdr3_nt: TGTGCCAGCAGTGCCACACAGGGGTTGAGCGAGCAGTACTTC
v_call: TRBV5-4; d_call: TRBD1; clone_size: .; j_call: TRBJ2-7; cdr3_aa: CASSGTGFGEQYF; cdr3_nt: TGTGCCAGCAGCGGGACAGGGTTCGGCGAGCAGTACTTC
v_call: TRBV2; d_call: .; clone_size: .; j_call: TRBJ2-1; cdr3_aa: CASRPSRLRGNEQFF; cdr3_nt: TGTGCCAGCAGACCAAGCCGTCTTAGGGGGAATGAGCAGTTCTTC
v_call: TRBV25-1; d_call: TRBD2; clone_size: .; j_call: TRBJ2-5; cdr3_aa: CASSPTSGQETQYF; cdr3_nt: TGTGCCAGCAGCCCGACTAGCGGACAAGAGACCCAGTACTTC
v_call: TRBV11-2; d_call: TRBD1; clone_size: .; j_call: TRBJ2-3; cdr3_aa: CASRTGQGSTDTQYF; cdr3_nt: TGTGCCAGCAGGACCGGACAGGGAAGCACAGATACGCAGTATTTT
v_call: TRBV5-1; d_call: .; clone_size: few; j_call: TRBJ1-2; cdr3_aa: CASSLPGQAYGYTF; cdr3_nt: TGCGCCAGCAGCTTACCGGGACAAGCCTATGGCTACACCTTC
v_call: TRBV27; d_call: TRBD1; clone_size: few; j_call: TRBJ2-7; cdr3_aa: CASSWGQGGYEQYF; cdr3_nt: TGTGCCAGCAGTTGGGGACAGGGAGGTTACGAGCAGTACTTC
v_call: TRBV6-1; d_call: TRBD1; clone_size: .; j_call: TRBJ2-7; cdr3_aa: CASRRTGSNEQYF; cdr3_nt: TGTGCCAGCCGAAGGACAGGGTCCAACGAGCAGTACTTC
v_call: TRBV19; d_call: TRBD2; clone_size: .; j_call: TRBJ2-1; cdr3_aa: CASTRRSGSYNEQFF; cdr3_nt: TGTGCCAGTACCAGGAGAAGCGGGAGTTACAATGAGCAGTTCTTC
v_call: TRBV2; d_call: TRBD1; clone_size: few; j_call: TRBJ2-7; cdr3_aa: CASNGQGKLYEQYF; cdr3_nt: TGTGCCAGCAACGGACAGGGGAAACTCTACGAGCAGTACTTC
v_call: TRBV9; d_call: TRBD1; clone_size: few; j_call: TRBJ2-7; cdr3_aa: CASSGSQGAYEQYF; cdr3_nt: TGTGCCAGCAGCGGCTCACAGGGGGCCTACGAGCAGTACTTC
v_call: TRBV28; d_call: TRBD1; clone_size: .; j_call: TRBJ2-7; cdr3_aa: CASSSRTGSYEQYF; cdr3_nt: TGTGCCAGCAGTTCACGGACAGGCTCCTACGAGCAGTACTTC
v_call: TRBV7-9; d_call: .; clone_size: few; j_call: TRBJ1-2; cdr3_aa: CASSSSDGYTF; cdr3_nt: TGTGCCAGCAGCTCCTCGGATGGCTACACCTTC
v_call: TRBV29-1; d_call: TRBD1; clone_size: .; j_call: TRBJ2-7; cdr3_aa: CSVEDRRGRGPEQYF; cdr3_nt: TGCAGCGTTGAAGATCGTAGGGGCAGGGGGCCCGAGCAGTACTTC
v_call: TRBV5-4; d_call: TRBD2; clone_size: few; j_call: TRBJ2-5; cdr3_aa: CASSATSGSSETQYF; cdr3_nt: TGTGCCAGCAGCGCGACTAGCGGGAGTTCAGAGACCCAGTACTTC
v_call: TRBV28; d_call: TRBD1; clone_size: few; j_call: TRBJ2-3; cdr3_aa: CASSPTGGRADTQYF; cdr3_nt: TGTGCCAGCAGTCCGACAGGGGGCCGAGCAGATACGCAGTATTTT
v_call: TRBV7-2; d_call: TRBD2; clone_size: .; j_call: TRBJ2-7; cdr3_aa: CASSLDGGSGTYEQYF; cdr3_nt: TGTGCCAGCAGCTTAGACGGCGGGAGCGGGACCTACGAGCAGTACTTC
v_call: TRBV10-3; d_call: .; clone_size: .; j_call: TRBJ2-3; cdr3_aa: CAISGTVLGDTQYF; cdr3_nt: TGTGCCATCAGTGGGACCGTCTTGGGAGATACGCAGTATTTT
v_call: TRBV11-3; d_call: .; clone_size: .; j_call: TRBJ2-3; cdr3_aa: CASSPRTTSRADTQYF; cdr3_nt: TGTGCCAGCAGCCCAAGGACTACCTCGCGAGCAGATACGCAGTATTTT
v_call: TRBV28; d_call: .; clone_size: .; j_call: TRBJ2-7; cdr3_aa: CASHEGREQYF; cdr3_nt: TGTGCCAGCCACGAGGGGCGCGAGCAGTACTTC
v_call: TRBV6-1; d_call: TRBD1; clone_size: .; j_call: TRBJ1-5; cdr3_aa: CASSEARTGPRPQHF; cdr3_nt: TGTGCCAGCAGTGAAGCCCGGACAGGTCCCCGGCCCCAGCATTTT
v_call: TRBV9; d_call: .; clone_size: .; j_call: TRBJ2-3; cdr3_aa: CASSPSSTDTQYF; cdr3_nt: TGTGCCAGCAGCCCGTCAAGCACAGATACGCAGTATTTT
v_call: TRBV7-3; d_call: TRBD1; clone_size: .; j_call: TRBJ1-6; cdr3_aa: CASSLYRGGSPLHF; cdr3_nt: TGTGCCAGCAGCTTGTACAGGGGCGGTTCACCCCTCCACTTT
v_call: TRBV11-2; d_call: .; clone_size: few; j_call: TRBJ2-3; cdr3_aa: CASSLGITKTDTQYF; cdr3_nt: TGTGCCAGCAGCTTAGGCATTACTAAGACAGATACGCAGTATTTT
v_call: TRBV7-2; d_call: .; clone_size: .; j_call: TRBJ1-3; cdr3_aa: CASSLGSRTSGNTIYF; cdr3_nt: TGTGCCAGCAGCTTAGGAAGCAGGACCTCTGGAAACACCATATATTTT
v_call: TRBV7-2; d_call: .; clone_size: .; j_call: TRBJ1-5; cdr3_aa: CASSIRINQPQHF; cdr3_nt: TGTGCCAGCAGCATTAGGATAAATCAGCCCCAGCATTTT
v_call: TRBV7-9; d_call: .; clone_size: .; j_call: TRBJ2-3; cdr3_aa: CASTRGRGNTDTQYF; cdr3_nt: TGTGCCAGCACCCGGGGACGGGGCAACACAGATACGCAGTATTTT
v_call: TRBV6-1; d_call: .; clone_size: .; j_call: TRBJ2-6; cdr3_aa: CASSDMASANSGANVLTF; cdr3_nt: TGTGCCAGCAGTGATATGGCTAGCGCCAACAGTGGGGCCAACGTCCTGACTTTC
v_call: TRBV19; d_call: TRBD1; clone_size: .; j_call: TRBJ1-5; cdr3_aa: CASRDRGNQPQHF; cdr3_nt: TGTGCCAGTAGGGACAGGGGAAATCAGCCCCAGCATTTT
v_call: TRBV6-6; d_call: .; clone_size: .; j_call: TRBJ1-2; cdr3_aa: CASSQDLNYGYTF; cdr3_nt: TGTGCCAGCAGCCAGGACCTTAACTATGGCTACACCTTC
v_call: TRBV19; d_call: TRBD1; clone_size: .; j_call: TRBJ1-2; cdr3_aa: CASSIGPGPGGSYGYTF; cdr3_nt: TGTGCCAGTAGTATAGGCCCCGGGCCAGGGGGCAGCTATGGCTACACCTTC
v_call: TRBV5-4; d_call: .; clone_size: few; j_call: TRBJ2-5; cdr3_aa: CASSYPGHNQETQYF; cdr3_nt: TGTGCCAGCAGTTACCCGGGACACAACCAAGAGACCCAGTACTTC
v_call: TRBV29-1; d_call: .; clone_size: .; j_call: TRBJ2-1; cdr3_aa: CSVVTGSSYNEQFF; cdr3_nt: TGCAGCGTTGTTACAGGGAGCTCCTACAATGAGCAGTTCTTC
v_call: TRBV4-2; d_call: .; clone_size: .; j_call: TRBJ2-2; cdr3_aa: CASSPGNTGELFF; cdr3_nt: TGTGCCAGTAGCCCAGGGAACACCGGGGAGCTGTTTTTT